A single sample is the source of the 32 T cell receptor beta chains below, sequenced in a study of cytomegalovirus exposure and HLA in healthy donors. PCR amplification relied on 60 Vbeta primers (plus 13 Jbeta primers). Only in-frame clones appear in the TCRdb table, and some are missing; sequencing was by immunoSEQ multiplex PCR. Here the sample spans 100,000 to 150,000 clones, 78% being singletons. The sequenced sample consisted of PBMCs. The receptors come from a woman aged 35 to 49 in good health and CMV-seronegative.

The rearrangement uses TRBV28 and TRBJ1-1; D call uncertain. The CDR3 length is 12 residues. Trimming left V 7 bases short and J 1 base short, with 7 bases between. The germline V gene has CDR1 MDHEN and CDR2 SYDVKM. CDR3 coding DNA: TGTGCCAGCACCTTTTGGAACACTGAAGCTTTCTTT. Translation gives CASTFWNTEAFF.

V usage is TRBV2 and J usage is TRBJ2-5, with 9 nucleotides matching TRBD1. CDR1 and CDR2 (germline): SNHLY, FYNNEI. V lost 6 bases, J lost 3 bases, and 2 bases stayed unmatched. The CDR3 is 13 residues long. The CDR3 loop reads CASSWTGEETQYF. The CDR3 nucleotides are TGTGCCAGCAGCTGGACAGGGGAAGAGACCCAGTACTTC.

The CDR3 DNA reads TGTGCCAGCAGCTTGCCCCCGACAGGGGTAAGGACTGAAGCTTTCTTT. Translated, it gives CASSLPPTGVRTEAFF. This sequence joins TRBV5-4 and TRBJ1-1, with 8 bases matching TRBD1. V lost 1 base and J lost 5; bases outside the gene matches: 10. This CDR3 region has 16 residues. The V gene's germline CDR1 is SGHNT and CDR2 YYREEE (reference sequence).

This clone was detected a few times. CDR3 protein: CATARGVTDTQYF. Here the CDR3 DNA reads TGTGCCACAGCCCGGGGGGTAACAGATACGCAGTATTTT. The rearrangement uses TRBV10-3 and TRBJ2-3; 7 bases map to TRBD2. The germline V gene encodes CDR1 ENHRY and CDR2 SYGVKD. V lost 10 bases, J lost 3 bases, and 7 bases stayed unmatched. CDR3 length equals 13 residues.

The rearrangement links TRBV27 to TRBJ1-1; TRBD1 matches at 7 bases. CDR3 length equals 13 residues. The germline gives CDR1 MNHEY, CDR2 SMNVEV (reference sequence). Trimming took 3 bases from V and 5 from J; bases not matched to a gene: 3. The CDR3 coding sequence is TGTGCCAGCAGTTTGGCGGGACAGACTGAAGCTTTCTTT. Encoded protein: CASSLAGQTEAFF.

This chain joins TRBV14 and TRBJ2-5; the match to TRBD1 covers 8 bases. CDR1 and CDR2 (germline): SGHDN, FVKESK. The junction had 3 bases not matched to a gene; V was cut back by 1 base and J by 5 bases. CDR3 length: 14 amino acids. CDR3 in amino acids: CASSQARGLETQYF. CDR3 nucleotides: TGTGCCAGCAGCCAAGCCAGGGGGCTTGAGACCCAGTACTTC.

This sequence joins TRBV11-1 and TRBJ2-7; 12 bases agree with TRBD2. CDR3 size: 14 residues. The germline V gene has CDR1 SGHAT and CDR2 FQDESV (reference sequence). V lost 5 bases to trimming and J lost 6 bases; unmatched junction nucleotides: 5. The CDR3 nucleotides are TGTGCCAGCAGCCGACTAGCGGGAGTTAGCGAGCAGTACTTC. Amino acids: CASSRLAGVSEQYF.

The J gene is TRBJ1-5, the V gene TRBV6-6; D unresolved. CDR3 length equals 16 residues. Trimming removed 5 bases from V and 6 bases from J, with 20 bases in between. Germline V gene sequence: CDR1 MNHNY, CDR2 SVGAGI (reference sequence). The CDR3 DNA reads TGTGCCAGCAGTAACCGGGGTACAGTGATGGGTCAGCCCCAGCATTTT. Translation: CASSNRGTVMGQPQHF.

The rearrangement uses TRBV19 and TRBJ1-5; 7 nucleotides align to TRBD1. CDR1 is LNHDA, CDR2 SQIVND, per germline (reference sequence). The CDR3 is 17 amino acids. J lost 0 bases, V lost 2 bases, and 7 bases had no gene match. The CDR3 coding sequence is TGTGCCAGTAGTATACGGCAGGGGGTGGGTAGCAATCAGCCCCAGCATTTT. Translation gives CASSIRQGVGSNQPQHF.

The chain joins TRBV18 to TRBJ1-4, with TRBD1 identical over 7 bases. Unmatched junction bases numbered 8, after V lost 6 bases and J lost 4 bases. CDR3 length equals 15 residues. Germline CDR1 is KGHSH and CDR2 is LQKENI. The CDR3, as DNA: TGTGCCAGCTCCCACAAGGGGGCTGGTAATGAAAAACTGTTTTTT. Its translation is CASSHKGAGNEKLFF.

To note about this clone: Other DNA variants within this sample encode the same CDR3. The gene calls are TRBV15 and TRBJ1-2; 7 nucleotides match TRBD1. CDR3 length: 15 residues. Germline V gene sequence: CDR1 LNHNV, CDR2 YYDKDF (reference sequence). The V and J ends lost 5 bases and 2 bases, in that order; junction bases with no gene match: 8. CDR3 region: CATSPDRDPNYGYTF. CDR3 coding DNA: TGTGCCACCAGCCCTGACAGGGACCCCAACTATGGCTACACCTTC.

As to this clone: The same CDR3 is also encoded by other DNA sequences in this sample. The V gene is TRBV7-9, the J gene TRBJ1-1; 7 bases map to TRBD1. The junction had 4 bases not matched to a gene; V was cut back by 0 bases and J by 9 bases. Germline-derived CDR1 and CDR2 are SEHNR and FQNEAQ (reference sequence). The CDR3 sequence is 13 residues long. DNA for the CDR3: TGTGCCAGCAGCTTAGCAGACAGGGCGAAAGCTTTCTTT. It codes for CASSLADRAKAFF.

The CDR3 sequence is CAWRSTGFYEQYF. In DNA, the CDR3 is TGTGCCTGGAGGTCGACGGGTTTTTACGAGCAGTACTTC. The chain is built from TRBV30 and TRBJ2-5, with D uncertain. The last part of the DNA fits TRBJ2-7 better; the J call may be wrong. CDR3 length: 13 amino acids. Per the germline V gene, CDR1 is GTSNPN and CDR2 is SVGIG (reference sequence).

The V gene is TRBV18, the J gene TRBJ2-5, with D uncertain. Trimming pared 2 bases from V and 4 bases from J, leaving 8 bases between. This CDR3 contains 13 residues. Germline values: CDR1 KGHSH, CDR2 LQKENI. CDR3 DNA: TGTGCCAGCTCACCAGCGAGTATAGAGACCCAGTACTTC. This translates into CASSPASIETQYF.

This clone came up a few times. This sequence joins TRBV28 and TRBJ1-4, with 10 bases fitting TRBD1. The CDR3 extends over 14 amino acids. CDR1 is MDHEN, CDR2 SYDVKM, per germline. Losses at the gene ends were 2 bases for V and 7 bases for J; bases not matched to a gene: 1. The CDR3, as DNA: TGTGCCAGCAGTTTAGGGACAGGGGTTGAAAAACTGTTTTTT. Translation gives CASSLGTGVEKLFF.

The V call is TRBV7-2, the J call TRBJ2-7; D may be TRBD1 (5 bases). Trimming took 1 base from V and 6 from J, leaving 7 bases between them. The germline CDR1 and CDR2 sequences are SGHTA and FQGNSA. CDR3 length: 12 residues. CDR3 in amino acids: CASSLDRGEQYF. CDR3 sequence (DNA): TGTGCCAGCAGCTTAGATAGGGGCGAGCAGTACTTC.

This clone occurred a few times. The chain has TRBV6-1 and TRBJ2-3; D remains ambiguous. This CDR3 is built from 14 residues. CDR1 and CDR2 from the germline V gene are MNHNS and SASEGT. Trimming took 3 bases from V and 5 from J, leaving 12 bases between them. The CDR3 bases are TGTGCCAGCAGTGACGCGGTGACCTTAGATACGCAGTATTTT. It specifies CASSDAVTLDTQYF.

This chain joins TRBV27 and TRBJ2-3; TRBD2 aligns across 8 bases. Germline values: CDR1 MNHEY, CDR2 SMNVEV (reference sequence). This CDR3 contains 16 residues. J was trimmed by 0 bases and V by 1 base; bases with no gene match: 3. The CDR3 DNA reads TGTGCCAGCAGTTTATTAGCGGGGACTAGCACAGATACGCAGTATTTT. Translation: CASSLLAGTSTDTQYF.

This clone came up a few times. Here the CDR3 DNA reads TGTGCCAGCAGTGACGTCGGGTATGGCTACACCTTC. This translates into CASSDVGYGYTF. The rearrangement joins TRBV27 to TRBJ1-2; unclear D gene. Germline V gene lookup returns CDR1 MNHEY and CDR2 SMNVEV (reference sequence). The CDR3 consists of 12 residues. V lost 5 bases and J 5 bases, leaving 9 bases between the germline ends.

V gene TRBV28 combines with J gene TRBJ1-3, with 7 bases fitting TRBD1. Germline CDR1 is MDHEN and CDR2 is SYDVKM. The CDR3 is 16 residues long. The J segment lost 4 bases and the V segment lost 5 bases, leaving 11 bases of the junction unmatched. CDR3 DNA: TGTGCCAGCAGTCCGCCAACAGGGGCTGGCGGAAACACCATATATTTT. Protein product: CASSPPTGAGGNTIYF. The full variable domain, in which reference TRBV28 and TRBJ1-3 provide the parts outside the CDR3, is DVKVTQSSRYLVKRTGEKVFLECVQDMDHENMFWYRQDPGLGLRLIYFSYDVKMKEKGDIPEGYSVSREKKERFSLILESASTNQTSMYLCASSPPTGAGGNTIYFGEGSWLTVV.

This sequence joins TRBV11-1 and TRBJ2-7; D may be TRBD2 (5 bases). V lost 1 base and J lost 2, with 12 bases in between. Germline-derived CDR1 and CDR2 are SGHAT and FQDESV (reference sequence). The CDR3 runs to 15 residues. DNA of the CDR3: TGTGCCAGCAGCTTAGACGGGATGGTAGCCTACGAGCAGTACTTC. It is translated as CASSLDGMVAYEQYF.

The V and J genes are TRBV15 and TRBJ1-2; D ambiguous. Trimming left V 0 bases short and J 5 bases short, with 10 bases between. The germline CDR1 and CDR2 sequences are LNHNV and YYDKDF (reference sequence). This CDR3 has 14 amino acids. CDR3 sequence: CATSREATAYGYTF. The CDR3 region has the DNA TGTGCCACCAGCAGAGAAGCGACTGCATATGGCTACACCTTC. Drawing the rest from reference TRBV15 and TRBJ1-2, the complete variable domain is DAMVIQNPRYQVTQFGKPVTLSCSQTLNHNVMYWYQQKSSQAPKLLFHYYDKDFNNEADTPDNFQSRRPNTSFCFLDIRSPGLGDTAMYLCATSREATAYGYTFGSGTRLTVV.

The chain uses TRBV5-1 and TRBJ1-4; TRBD1 aligns across 9 bases. Germline V CDR1 and CDR2: SGHRS, YFSETQ. The CDR3 consists of 15 residues. After removal of 3 bases from V and 5 bases from J, the junction contained 5 bases not matched to a gene. The CDR3: CASSSTGTGNEKLFF. CDR3 nucleotide sequence: TGCGCCAGCAGCTCAACCGGGACAGGGAATGAAAAACTGTTTTTT.

The chain combines TRBV15 with TRBJ1-4, with D perhaps TRBD1 (6 bases). Trimming took 2 bases from V and 0 from J, leaving 7 bases between them. Germline lookup yields CDR1 LNHNV and CDR2 YYDKDF (reference sequence). There are 15 residues in the CDR3. The CDR3 DNA reads as TGTGCCACCAGCAGACAGGGGTCAACTAATGAAAAACTGTTTTTT. This sequence encodes CATSRQGSTNEKLFF.

J is TRBJ2-1 and V is TRBV2, with 10 bases matching TRBD2. CDR3 length equals 16 residues. Germline-derived CDR1 and CDR2 are SNHLY and FYNNEI. V was clipped by 2 bases and J by 4 bases; unmatched bases: 5. The CDR3 DNA reads as TGTGCCAGCAGTGAATTGGCTAGCGGGAGATACAATGAGCAGTTCTTC. This gives the protein CASSELASGRYNEQFF.

V gene TRBV7-8 combines with J gene TRBJ2-5, with 9 bases fitting TRBD2. The CDR3 is made up of 16 amino acids. The trim removed 1 base at V and 2 bases at J, leaving 5 bases unmatched. The germline V gene encodes CDR1 SGHVS and CDR2 FQNEAQ. The CDR3: CASSLGASGEQETQYF. CDR3 in DNA: TGTGCCAGCAGCTTAGGGGCTAGCGGGGAACAAGAGACCCAGTACTTC.

The V gene is TRBV6-1, the J gene TRBJ1-1, with 7 bases lining up with TRBD1. V was pared by 4 bases and J by 5 bases, with 4 bases of the junction left unmatched. Per the germline V gene, CDR1 is MNHNS and CDR2 is SASEGT. The CDR3 totals 13 residues. The CDR3 region is CASSAEQGTEAFF. CDR3 coding DNA: TGTGCCAGCAGTGCTGAACAGGGGACTGAAGCTTTCTTT.

The rearrangement links TRBV2 to TRBJ1-2; a weak D match, TRBD1 (6 bases). CDR1 and CDR2 (germline): SNHLY, FYNNEI. The CDR3 is 15 residues long. V was clipped by 4 bases and J by 4 bases, with 16 bases between them. The CDR3 DNA reads TGTGCCAGCAGTGGGGACAACTGGCGGAGCTATGGCTACACCTTC. It encodes CASSGDNWRSYGYTF.

The V and J genes are TRBV7-2 and TRBJ1-1; a weak D match, TRBD1 (6 bases). Germline V gene data show CDR1 as SGHTA and CDR2 as FQGNSA. CDR3 size: 12 residues. Deletions cut 5 bases from V and 7 bases from J, with 11 bases between. CDR3 sequence reads: CASSTKGGEAFF. The CDR3 DNA follows: TGTGCCAGCAGCACTAAAGGGGGTGAAGCTTTCTTT.

This sequence joins TRBV13 and TRBJ2-2, with 10 bases fitting TRBD1. V shed 0 bases, J shed 6 bases, and the junction held 4 bases outside the gene matches. The CDR3 extends over 16 amino acids. Germline values: CDR1 PRHDT, CDR2 FYEKMQ (reference sequence). The chain's CDR3 is CASSLGTGTGAGELFF. The CDR3 region has the DNA TGTGCCAGCAGCTTAGGTACCGGGACAGGGGCCGGGGAGCTGTTTTTT.

This chain uses TRBV19 with TRBJ2-3, with a tentative D call TRBD2 (5 bases). The ends were cut back, 3 bases at V and 1 base at J, with 8 bases in the middle. Germline lookup yields CDR1 LNHDA and CDR2 SQIVND (reference sequence). This CDR3 has 14 residues. CDR3 DNA sequence: TGTGCCAGTAGTATCAAACTAGGCACAGATACGCAGTATTTT. Translated: CASSIKLGTDTQYF.

The J gene is TRBJ2-5, the V gene TRBV7-9; 9 nucleotides line up with TRBD2. Germline V CDR1 and CDR2: SEHNR, FQNEAQ (reference sequence). This CDR3 is 13 amino acids long. After removal of 4 bases from V and 11 bases from J, the junction contained 8 bases not matched to a gene. The CDR3 loop is CASSSQPRGGQYF. CDR3 coding DNA: TGTGCCAGCAGCTCACAGCCGCGGGGGGGTCAGTACTTC.